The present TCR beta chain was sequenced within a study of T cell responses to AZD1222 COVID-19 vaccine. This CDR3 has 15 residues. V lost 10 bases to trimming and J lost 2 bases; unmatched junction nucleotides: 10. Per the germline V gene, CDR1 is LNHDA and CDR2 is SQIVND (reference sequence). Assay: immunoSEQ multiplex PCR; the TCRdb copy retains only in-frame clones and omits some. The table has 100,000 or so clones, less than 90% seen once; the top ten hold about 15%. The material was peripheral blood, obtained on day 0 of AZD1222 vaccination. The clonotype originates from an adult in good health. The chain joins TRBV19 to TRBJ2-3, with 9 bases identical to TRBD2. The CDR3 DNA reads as TGTGCCAATAGCTTTTCTAGCGGGAACACAGATACGCAGTATTTT. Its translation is CANSFSSGNTDTQYF.